This paragraph reports one T cell receptor beta chain. Its antigen is unknown. Assay: immunoSEQ multiplex PCR; the TCRdb copy retains only in-frame clones and omits some. In the table there are approximately 110,000 clones, 70% to 85% of which are singletons. These data come from a study of T cell responses to AZD1222 COVID-19 vaccine. Study-wide context: Samples with a second dose at about 4 or about 12 weeks were pooled together. Study observations and caveats: Vaccine-associated CD4 TCRs spanned spike, dominant at 160-218 and 743-854. Recipients of AZD1222 seropositive at baseline numbered only 5 to 7. Close to half of spike-specific TCRs reportedly recognize unmutated variant regions.

The CDR3 has 15 residues. V was pared by 2 bases and J by 4 bases, with 11 bases between. Per germline, CDR1 MRHNA and CDR2 SNTAGT. This sample comprised peripheral blood, obtained on day 0 of AZD1222 vaccination. This receptor was taken from an adult in good health. The chain employs TRBV6-4 and TRBJ2-2; D might be TRBD1 or TRBD2, each matching 5 bases. CDR3 protein: CASSDSRESTGELFF. For the CDR3, the DNA is TGTGCCAGCAGTGACAGCAGGGAGAGCACCGGGGAGCTGTTTTTT.